Sequencing of this T cell receptor (beta chain) was carried out in a study of tumor-infiltrating lymphocytes in primary liver carcinoma. From germline, CDR1 is LGHNA and CDR2 YSLEER. The CDR3 consists of 16 residues. V gave up 0 bases and J gave up 4 bases, with 15 bases separating them. The investigators made TCR beta cDNA from 400 to 500 ng total RNA, using a constant-region primer. For TCR beta, libraries were produced by three nested multiplex PCR rounds using slightly modified ARM-PCR. Running roughly 10 cycles apiece, the first two PCR rounds relied on TRBV1-TRBV30 forward primers together with a C-beta reverse primer. TCRdb redid the calling of the multiplex PCR reads with MiXCR, one entry per CDR3 protein. The table has 310,000 or so distinct CDR3 sequences, more than 55% seen once; the top ten hold about 17%. Unsorted whole blood served as the source of blood RNA, and germline DNA was extracted as well.

The chain combines TRBV4-3 with TRBJ1-1; D might be TRBD1 (5 bases). Sequencing was done on a sample of peripheral blood. The clonotype originates from a woman in her twenties or thirties with primary liver carcinoma and hepatitis B virus infection. CDR3 sequence: CASSQDLVGDATEAFF. In nucleotides, the CDR3 is TGCGCCAGCAGCCAAGATCTAGTGGGGGATGCCACTGAAGCTTTCTTT.